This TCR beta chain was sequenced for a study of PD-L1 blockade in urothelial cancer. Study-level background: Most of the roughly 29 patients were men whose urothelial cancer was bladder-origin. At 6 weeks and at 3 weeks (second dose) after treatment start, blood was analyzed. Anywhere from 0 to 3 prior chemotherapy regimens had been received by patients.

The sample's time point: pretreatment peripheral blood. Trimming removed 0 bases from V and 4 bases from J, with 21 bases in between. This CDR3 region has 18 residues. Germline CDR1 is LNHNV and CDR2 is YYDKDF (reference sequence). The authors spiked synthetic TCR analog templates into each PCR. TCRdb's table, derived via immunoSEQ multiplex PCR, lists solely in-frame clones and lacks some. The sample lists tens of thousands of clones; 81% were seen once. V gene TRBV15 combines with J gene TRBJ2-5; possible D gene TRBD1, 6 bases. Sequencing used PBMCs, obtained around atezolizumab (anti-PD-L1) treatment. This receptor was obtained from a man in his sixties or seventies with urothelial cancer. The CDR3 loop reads CATSRDLTDSLLLETQYF. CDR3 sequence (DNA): TGTGCCACCAGCAGAGATCTGACGGACAGTCTTTTGCTAGAGACCCAGTACTTC. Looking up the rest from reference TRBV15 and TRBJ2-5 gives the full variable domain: DAMVIQNPRYQVTQFGKPVTLSCSQTLNHNVMYWYQQKSSQAPKLLFHYYDKDFNNEADTPDNFQSRRPNTSFCFLDIRSPGLGDTAMYLCATSRDLTDSLLLETQYFGPGTRLLVL.